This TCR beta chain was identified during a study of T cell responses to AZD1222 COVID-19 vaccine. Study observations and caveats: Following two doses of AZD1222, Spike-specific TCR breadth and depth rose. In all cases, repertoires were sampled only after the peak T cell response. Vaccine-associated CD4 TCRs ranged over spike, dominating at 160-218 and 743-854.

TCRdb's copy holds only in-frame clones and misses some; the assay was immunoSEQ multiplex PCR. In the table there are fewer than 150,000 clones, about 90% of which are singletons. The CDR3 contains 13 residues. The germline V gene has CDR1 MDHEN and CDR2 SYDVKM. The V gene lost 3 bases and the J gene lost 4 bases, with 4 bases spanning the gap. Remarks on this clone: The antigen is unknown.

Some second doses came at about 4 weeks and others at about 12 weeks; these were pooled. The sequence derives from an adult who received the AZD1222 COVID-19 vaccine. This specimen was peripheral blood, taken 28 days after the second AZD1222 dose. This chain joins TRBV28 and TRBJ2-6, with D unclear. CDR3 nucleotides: TGTGCCAGCAGTTTGGAGGGGGCCAACGTCCTGACTTTC. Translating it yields CASSLEGANVLTF.